This entry features one T cell receptor (beta chain) sequence. The antigen remains undetermined. Recent vaccinations or acute infections were absent in the healthy HIV-negative adult donors. Per sorted-subset replicate PCR, input was around 220 ng DNA, representing some 30,000 T cell genomes. Original processing methods: Quality scores were absent from the junction-only immunoSEQ sequences, so filtering differed. TCRdb's copy holds only in-frame clones and misses some; the assay was immunoSEQ multiplex PCR. V and J calls and clone size come straight from that table; D and trimming were deduced from the DNA. Of about 2.3 million clones in the sample, less than 95% were seen once. These data belong to a study of shared clonotypes between healthy human individuals. Study-level findings and limits: Non-shared clonotypes showed lower generation probabilities than clonotypes common to all four donors.

Germline values: CDR1 SGHTA, CDR2 FQGNSA. The trim removed 8 bases at V and 4 bases at J, leaving 7 bases unmatched. The CDR3 consists of 14 residues. Sequencing input: naive CD4+ T cells from PBMCs. Subset reported: CD45RA+ positively selected. The TCR comes from a man aged 18 to 29 in good health. Some clones in this sample may be carry-over from other donors' samples. V is TRBV7-2 and J is TRBJ2-3; 9 bases match TRBD2. This chain's CDR3 is CASASSGIPDTQYF. CDR3 coding DNA: TGTGCCAGCGCGTCTAGCGGGATCCCAGATACGCAGTATTTT.